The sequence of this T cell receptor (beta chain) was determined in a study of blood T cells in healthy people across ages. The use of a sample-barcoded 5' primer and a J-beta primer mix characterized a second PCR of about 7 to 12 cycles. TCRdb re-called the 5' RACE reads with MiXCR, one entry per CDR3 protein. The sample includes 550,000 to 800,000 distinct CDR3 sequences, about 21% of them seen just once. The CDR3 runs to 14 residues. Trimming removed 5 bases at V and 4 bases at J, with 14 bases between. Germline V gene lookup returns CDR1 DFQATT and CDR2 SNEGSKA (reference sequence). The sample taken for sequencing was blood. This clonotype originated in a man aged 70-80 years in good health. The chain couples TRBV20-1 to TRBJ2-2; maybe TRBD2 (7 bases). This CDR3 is CSAGGGGRTGELFF. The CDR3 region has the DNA TGCAGTGCTGGGGGCGGGGGTCGCACCGGGGAGCTGTTTTTT.